This T cell receptor (beta chain) was captured in a study of cytomegalovirus exposure and HLA in healthy donors. Study details: Roughly 80 million unique TCRs from HLA-typed donors made up an early data release.

It was with 60 Vbeta and 13 Jbeta primers that the PCR ran. The data were produced by immunoSEQ multiplex PCR, yet TCRdb's version contains in-frame clones alone and is incomplete. This sample has about 110,000 clones, with around 80% found just once. Germline V gene lookup returns CDR1 MNHEY and CDR2 SMNVEV (reference sequence). V was cut by 2 bases and J by 7 bases, with 9 bases left in between. The CDR3 is 12 residues long. Study-wide points: A later analysis linked a missense DCLRE1C variant to TCR beta V- and J-gene trimming.

Concerning this clone: Its antigen is as yet unknown.

The rearrangement joins TRBV27 to TRBJ2-7, with a weak D call TRBD1 (5 bases). The clonotype comes from a woman between 55 and 75 years old in good health and CMV-seropositive. Sequenced input: PBMCs. CDR3 in DNA: TGTGCCAGCAGTTTAACGCAGGGAGAGCAGTACTTC. Translating gives CASSLTQGEQYF.